What follows describes a single TCR beta chain. Its antigen is currently unknown. Germline V gene sequence: CDR1 KGHDR, CDR2 SFDVKD. The CDR3 contains 16 residues. These data come from a study of CXCR3-negative and CXCR3-positive naive CD8 T cells. Study results and caveats: TRB CDR3 hydrophobicity was greater in CXCR3-positive naive cells than in CXCR3-negative naive cells.

Naive CD8+ T cells showed a CD45RO-CCR7+CD27+CD95- phenotype. 5' RACE that incorporated UMI labels was used to prepare the TRB cDNA libraries. For each CDR3 protein, TCRdb gives one entry from its re-call of the 5' RACE reads, without DNA. The specimen's table records 84,000 or so distinct CDR3 sequences. This sequence originates from a human donor in good health. Some clones in this sample may be carry-over from other donors' samples. The J gene is TRBJ2-5, the V gene TRBV24-1; lacking DNA, the TRBD2 call made by TCRdb goes unchecked. The sequencing sample was made of naive CXCR3+ CD8+ T cells from blood. Subset here: CD45RO-CCR7+CD27+CD95- naive CD8+ T cells expressing CXCR3 (TNR3+). CDR3 sequence reads: CATSDHERGVGETQYF.